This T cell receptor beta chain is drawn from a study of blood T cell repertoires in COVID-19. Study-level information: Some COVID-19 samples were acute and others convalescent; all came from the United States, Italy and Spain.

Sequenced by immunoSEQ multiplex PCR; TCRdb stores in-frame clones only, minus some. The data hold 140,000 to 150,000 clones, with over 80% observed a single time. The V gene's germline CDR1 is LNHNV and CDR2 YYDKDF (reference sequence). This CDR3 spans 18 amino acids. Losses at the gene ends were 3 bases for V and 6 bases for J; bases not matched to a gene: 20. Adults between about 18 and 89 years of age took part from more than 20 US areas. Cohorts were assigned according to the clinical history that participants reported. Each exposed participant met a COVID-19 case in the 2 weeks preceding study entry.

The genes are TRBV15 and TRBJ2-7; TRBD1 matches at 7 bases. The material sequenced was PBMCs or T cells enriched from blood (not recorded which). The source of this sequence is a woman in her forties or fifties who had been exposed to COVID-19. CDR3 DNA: TGTGCCACCAGCAGGGCCCGGGACAGCTCCATTCGAGGCCCCGAGCAGTACTTC. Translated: CATSRARDSSIRGPEQYF.